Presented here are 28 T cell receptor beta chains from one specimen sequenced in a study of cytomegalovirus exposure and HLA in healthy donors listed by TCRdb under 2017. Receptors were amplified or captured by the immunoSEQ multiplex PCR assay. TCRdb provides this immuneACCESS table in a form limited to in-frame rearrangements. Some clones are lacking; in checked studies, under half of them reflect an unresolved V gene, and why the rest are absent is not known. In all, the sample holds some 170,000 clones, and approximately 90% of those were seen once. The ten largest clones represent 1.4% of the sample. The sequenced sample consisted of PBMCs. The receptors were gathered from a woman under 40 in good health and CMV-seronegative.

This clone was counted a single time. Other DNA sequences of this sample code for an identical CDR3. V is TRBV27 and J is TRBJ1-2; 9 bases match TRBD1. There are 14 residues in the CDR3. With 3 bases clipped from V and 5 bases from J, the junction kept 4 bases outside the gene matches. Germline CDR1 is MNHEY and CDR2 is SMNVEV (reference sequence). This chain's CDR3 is CASSFGTGSYGYTF. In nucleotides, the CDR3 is TGTGCCAGCAGTTTCGGGACAGGGTCATATGGCTACACCTTC.

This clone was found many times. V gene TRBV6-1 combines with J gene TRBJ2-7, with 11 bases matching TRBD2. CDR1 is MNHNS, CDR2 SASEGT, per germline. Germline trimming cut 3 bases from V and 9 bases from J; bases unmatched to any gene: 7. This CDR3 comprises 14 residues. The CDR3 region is CASSDASGGSVQYF. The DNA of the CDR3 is TGTGCCAGCAGTGACGCTAGCGGGGGGTCTGTGCAGTACTTC.

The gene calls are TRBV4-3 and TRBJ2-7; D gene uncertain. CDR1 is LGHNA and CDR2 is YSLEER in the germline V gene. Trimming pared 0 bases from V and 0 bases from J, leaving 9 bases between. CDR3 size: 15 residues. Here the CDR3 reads CASSQEVTSSYEQYF. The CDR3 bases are TGCGCCAGCAGCCAAGAGGTAACGAGCTCCTACGAGCAGTACTTC.

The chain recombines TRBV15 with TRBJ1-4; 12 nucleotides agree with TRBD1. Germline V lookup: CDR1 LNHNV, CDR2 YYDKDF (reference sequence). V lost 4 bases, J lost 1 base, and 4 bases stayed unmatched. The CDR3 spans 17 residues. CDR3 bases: TGTGCCACCAGCAAGGGGACAGGGGGCGAAACTAATGAAAAACTGTTTTTT. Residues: CATSKGTGGETNEKLFF.

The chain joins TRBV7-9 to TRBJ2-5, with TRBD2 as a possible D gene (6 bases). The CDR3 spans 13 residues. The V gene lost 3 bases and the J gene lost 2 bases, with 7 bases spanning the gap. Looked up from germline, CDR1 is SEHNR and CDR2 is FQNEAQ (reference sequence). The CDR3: CASSFGGQETQYF. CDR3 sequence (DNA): TGTGCCAGCAGCTTCGGGGGACAAGAGACCCAGTACTTC.

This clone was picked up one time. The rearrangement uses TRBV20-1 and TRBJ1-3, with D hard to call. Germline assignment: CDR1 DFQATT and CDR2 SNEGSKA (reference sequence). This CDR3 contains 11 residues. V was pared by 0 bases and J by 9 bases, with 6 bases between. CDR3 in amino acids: CSARDAGTIYF. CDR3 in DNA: TGCAGTGCTAGAGATGCAGGCACCATATATTTT.

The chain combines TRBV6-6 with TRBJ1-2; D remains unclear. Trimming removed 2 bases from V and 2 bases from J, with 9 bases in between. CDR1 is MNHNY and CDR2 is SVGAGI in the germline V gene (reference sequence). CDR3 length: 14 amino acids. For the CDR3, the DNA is TGTGCCAGCAGTTACGATGGGAGGAACTATGGCTACACCTTC. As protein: CASSYDGRNYGYTF.

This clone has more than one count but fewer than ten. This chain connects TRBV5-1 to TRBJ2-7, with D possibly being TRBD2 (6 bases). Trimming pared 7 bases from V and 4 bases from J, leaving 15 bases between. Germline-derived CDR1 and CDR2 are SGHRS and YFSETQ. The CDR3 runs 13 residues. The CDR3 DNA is TGCGCCAGCCGCGGGGTAGGGATATACGAGCAGTACTTC. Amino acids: CASRGVGIYEQYF.

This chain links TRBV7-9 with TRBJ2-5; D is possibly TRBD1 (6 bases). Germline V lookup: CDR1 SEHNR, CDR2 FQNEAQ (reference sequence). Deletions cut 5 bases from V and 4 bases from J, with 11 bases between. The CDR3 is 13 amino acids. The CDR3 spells CASSQDRLETQYF. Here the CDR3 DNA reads TGTGCCAGCAGCCAAGACAGGTTAGAGACCCAGTACTTC.

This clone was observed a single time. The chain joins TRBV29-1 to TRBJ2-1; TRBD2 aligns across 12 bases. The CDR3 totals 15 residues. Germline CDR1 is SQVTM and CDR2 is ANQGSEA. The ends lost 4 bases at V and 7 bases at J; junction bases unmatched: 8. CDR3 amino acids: CSVVSSGGAGNEQFF. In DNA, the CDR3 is TGCAGCGTTGTCTCTAGCGGGGGGGCGGGGAATGAGCAGTTCTTC.

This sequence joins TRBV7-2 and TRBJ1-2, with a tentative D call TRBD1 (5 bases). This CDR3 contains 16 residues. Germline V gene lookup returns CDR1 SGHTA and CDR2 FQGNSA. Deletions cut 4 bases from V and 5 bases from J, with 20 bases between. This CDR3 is CASSSGWGELYYGYTF. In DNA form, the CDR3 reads TGTGCCAGCAGCTCGGGATGGGGGGAGTTATATTATGGCTACACCTTC.

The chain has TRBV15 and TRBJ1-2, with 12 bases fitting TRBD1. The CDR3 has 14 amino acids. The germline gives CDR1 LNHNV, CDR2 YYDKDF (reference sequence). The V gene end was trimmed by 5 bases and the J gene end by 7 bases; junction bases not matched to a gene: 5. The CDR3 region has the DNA TGTGCCACCAGCGAGGGACAGGGGGCAGGTGGCTACACCTTC. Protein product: CATSEGQGAGGYTF.

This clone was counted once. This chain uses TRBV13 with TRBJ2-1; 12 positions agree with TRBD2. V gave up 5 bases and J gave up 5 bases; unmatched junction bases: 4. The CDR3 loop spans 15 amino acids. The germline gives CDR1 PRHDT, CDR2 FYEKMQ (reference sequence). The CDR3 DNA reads TGTGCCAGCAGCCGACGACTAGCGGGGGACAATGAGCAGTTCTTC. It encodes CASSRRLAGDNEQFF.

CDR3 region: CASSYSNSGRNEQFF. For the CDR3, the DNA is TGTGCCAGCAGTTACTCGAATAGCGGGAGAAATGAGCAGTTCTTC. The chain combines TRBV6-5 with TRBJ2-1, with 9 bases lining up with TRBD2. Germline CDR1 MNHEY, CDR2 SVGAGI. This CDR3 has 15 amino acids. Losses at the gene ends were 0 bases for V and 7 bases for J; bases not matched to a gene: 4.

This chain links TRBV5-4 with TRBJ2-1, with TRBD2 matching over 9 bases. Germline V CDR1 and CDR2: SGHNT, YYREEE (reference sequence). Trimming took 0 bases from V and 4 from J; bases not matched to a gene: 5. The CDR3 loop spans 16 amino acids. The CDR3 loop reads CASSLAPAGGYNEQFF. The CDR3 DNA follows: TGTGCCAGCAGCTTGGCCCCAGCGGGGGGTTACAATGAGCAGTTCTTC.

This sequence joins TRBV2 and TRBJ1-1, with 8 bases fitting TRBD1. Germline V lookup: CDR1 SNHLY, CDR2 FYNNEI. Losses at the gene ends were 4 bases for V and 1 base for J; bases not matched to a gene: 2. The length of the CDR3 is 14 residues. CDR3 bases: TGTGCCAGCAGTGCCGGGACAGGGAACACTGAAGCTTTCTTT. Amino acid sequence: CASSAGTGNTEAFF. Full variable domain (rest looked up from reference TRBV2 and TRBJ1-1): EPEVTQTPSHQVTQMGQEVILRCVPISNHLYFYWYRQILGQKVEFLVSFYNNEISEKSEIFDDQFSVERPDGSNFTLKIRSTKLEDSAMYFCASSAGTGNTEAFFGQGTRLTVV.

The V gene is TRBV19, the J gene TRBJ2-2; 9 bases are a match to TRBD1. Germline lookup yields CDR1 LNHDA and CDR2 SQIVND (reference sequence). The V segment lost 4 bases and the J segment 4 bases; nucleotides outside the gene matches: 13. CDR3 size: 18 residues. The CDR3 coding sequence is TGTGCCAGTAGTACGGGACAGGGAGGCTTAAGGGGCACCGGGGAGCTGTTTTTT. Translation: CASSTGQGGLRGTGELFF.

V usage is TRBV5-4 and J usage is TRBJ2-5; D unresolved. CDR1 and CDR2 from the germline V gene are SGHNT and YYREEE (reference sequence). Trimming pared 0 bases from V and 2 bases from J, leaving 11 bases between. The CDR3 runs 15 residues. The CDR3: CASSLVTEKQETQYF. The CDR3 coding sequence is TGTGCCAGCAGCTTGGTAACAGAGAAACAAGAGACCCAGTACTTC.

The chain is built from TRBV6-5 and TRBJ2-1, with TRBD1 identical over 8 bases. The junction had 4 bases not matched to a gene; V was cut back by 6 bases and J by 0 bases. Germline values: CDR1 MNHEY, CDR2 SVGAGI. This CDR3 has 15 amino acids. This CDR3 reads CASSLDRVSYNEQFF. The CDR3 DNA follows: TGTGCCAGCAGCCTGGACAGGGTCTCCTACAATGAGCAGTTCTTC.

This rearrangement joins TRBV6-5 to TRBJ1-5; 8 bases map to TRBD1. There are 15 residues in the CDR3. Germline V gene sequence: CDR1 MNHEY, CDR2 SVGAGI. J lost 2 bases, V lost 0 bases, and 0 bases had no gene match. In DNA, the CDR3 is TGTGCCAGCAGTTACTCGGGACAGGGCAATCAGCCCCAGCATTTT. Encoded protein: CASSYSGQGNQPQHF.

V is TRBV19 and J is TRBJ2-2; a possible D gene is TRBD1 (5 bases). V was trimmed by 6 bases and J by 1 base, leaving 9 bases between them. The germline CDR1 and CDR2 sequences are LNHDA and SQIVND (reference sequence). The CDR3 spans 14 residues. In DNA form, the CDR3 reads TGTGCCAGTAGCACAGGATTGAACACCGGGGAGCTGTTTTTT. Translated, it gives CASSTGLNTGELFF.

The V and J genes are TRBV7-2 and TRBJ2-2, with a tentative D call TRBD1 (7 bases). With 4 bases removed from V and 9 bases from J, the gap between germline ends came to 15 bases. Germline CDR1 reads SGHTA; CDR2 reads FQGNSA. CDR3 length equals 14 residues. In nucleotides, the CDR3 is TGTGCCAGCAGCTGGTCCAGGGGGGACAGGGAGCTGTTTTTT. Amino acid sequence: CASSWSRGDRELFF.

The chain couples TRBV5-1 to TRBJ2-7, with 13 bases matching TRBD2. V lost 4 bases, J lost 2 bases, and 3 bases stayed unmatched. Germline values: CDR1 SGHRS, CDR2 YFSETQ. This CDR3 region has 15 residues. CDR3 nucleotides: TGCGCCAGCAGCAGGACTAGCGGGGGCCCCTACGAGCAGTACTTC. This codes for CASSRTSGGPYEQYF.

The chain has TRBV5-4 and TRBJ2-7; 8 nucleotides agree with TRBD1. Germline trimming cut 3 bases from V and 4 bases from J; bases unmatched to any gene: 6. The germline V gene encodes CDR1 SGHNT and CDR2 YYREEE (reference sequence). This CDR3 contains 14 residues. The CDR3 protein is CASSWETGDYEQYF. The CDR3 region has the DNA TGTGCCAGCAGCTGGGAGACAGGGGATTACGAGCAGTACTTC. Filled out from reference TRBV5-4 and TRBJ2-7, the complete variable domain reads ETGVTQSPTHLIKTRGQQVTLRCSSQSGHNTVSWYQQALGQGPQFIFQYYREEENGRGNFPPRFSGLQFPNYSSELNVNALELDDSALYLCASSWETGDYEQYFGPGTRLTVT.

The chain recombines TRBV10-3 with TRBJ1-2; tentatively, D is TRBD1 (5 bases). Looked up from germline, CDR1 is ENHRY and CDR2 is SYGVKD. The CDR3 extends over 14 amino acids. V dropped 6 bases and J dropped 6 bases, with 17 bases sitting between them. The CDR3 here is CAISANRGGNGYTF. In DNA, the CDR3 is TGTGCCATCAGCGCAAACCGGGGGGGTAATGGCTACACCTTC.

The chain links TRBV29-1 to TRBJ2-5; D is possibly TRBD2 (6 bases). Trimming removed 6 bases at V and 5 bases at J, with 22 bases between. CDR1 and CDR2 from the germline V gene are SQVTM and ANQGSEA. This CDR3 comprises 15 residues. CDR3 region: CSVGGGGVVSETQYF. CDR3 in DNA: TGCAGCGTCGGAGGTGGCGGGGTTGTTTCGGAGACCCAGTACTTC. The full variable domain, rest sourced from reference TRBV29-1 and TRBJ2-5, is SAVISQKPSRDICQRGTSLTIQCQVDSQVTMMFWYRQQPGQSLTLIATANQGSEATYESGFVIDKFPISRPNLTFSTLTVSNMSPEDSSIYLCSVGGGGVVSETQYFGPGTRLLVL.

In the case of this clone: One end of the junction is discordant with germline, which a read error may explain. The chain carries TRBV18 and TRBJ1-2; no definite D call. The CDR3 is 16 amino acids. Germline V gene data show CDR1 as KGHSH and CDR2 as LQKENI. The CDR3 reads CASSAPTGSRAYGYTF. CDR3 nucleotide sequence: TGTGCCAGCTCAGCACCCACCGGGAGCAGAGCTTATGGCTACACCTTC.

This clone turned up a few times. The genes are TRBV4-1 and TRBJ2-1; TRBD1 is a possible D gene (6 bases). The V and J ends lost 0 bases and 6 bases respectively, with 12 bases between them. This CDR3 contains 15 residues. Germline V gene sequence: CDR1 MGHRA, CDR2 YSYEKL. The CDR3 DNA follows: TGCGCCAGCAGCCAAGATCAAACAGGGTCCAATGAGCAGTTCTTC. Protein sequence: CASSQDQTGSNEQFF.